These T cell receptor beta chains were read from a single sample in a study. TCRdb fed the RT-PCR reads into MiXCR, producing one record per CDR3 protein. Among about 700,000 distinct CDR3 sequences listed, 13% to 15% were seen once. Specimen: memory CD4+ T cells from blood. The origin of the receptors is a female donor in good health, serving as a healthy control. Each CDR3 is given with its conserved first and last residue. D genes are given only for firm matches. The size of a clone is reported for some rows only, either as once, few or many, or as a class for expanded clones.

j_call v_call clone_size cdr3_length d_call cdr3_nt cdr3_aa
TRBJ2-2 TRBV29-1 many 14 NA TGCAGCGTCCCTCTTGACAGTTACACCGGGGAGCTGTTTTTT CSVPLDSYTGELFF
TRBJ1-1 TRBV10-3 many 18 NA TGTGCCATCAGAGGGTGGACAGCTGAAGCGCTGAGTCCGTCTGAAGCTTTCTTT CAIRGWTAEALSPSEAFF
TRBJ2-3 TRBV20-1 NA 15 TRBD2 TGCAGTGCTAGCCGGCCCGCGGGAGGTACGAATACGCAGTATTTT CSASRPAGGTNTQYF
TRBJ2-2 TRBV7-2 NA 15 TRBD1 TGTGCCAGCAGCCCCCGGACAGGGAAGGCCGGGGAGCTGTTTTTT CASSPRTGKAGELFF
TRBJ2-5 TRBV7-2 NA 14 NA TGTGCCAGCAGCTTAGGGGGAGACTCCAAGACCCAGTACTTC CASSLGGDSKTQYF
TRBJ2-1 TRBV28 many 16 TRBD2 TGTGCCAGCAGGATAGCGGGAGGAGCTCCCTACAATGAGCAGTTCTTC CASRIAGGAPYNEQFF
TRBJ2-3 TRBV6-2/TRBV6-3 NA 13 NA TGTGCCAGCAGTAGTCTGAACACAGATACGCAGTATTTT CASSSLNTDTQYF
TRBJ2-1 TRBV9 few 13 NA TGTGCCAGCAACCCTCTAGTGGGCAATGAGCAGTTCTTC CASNPLVGNEQFF
TRBJ2-3 TRBV29-1 many 14 TRBD2 TGCAGCGTAGCGGGAGGGCAGGGTGCAGATACGCAGTATTTT CSVAGGQGADTQYF
TRBJ2-1 TRBV5-1 many 14 NA TGCGCCAGCAGCGTAGGGGGAATCTACAATGAGCAGTTCTTC CASSVGGIYNEQFF
TRBJ2-3 TRBV7-2 few 16 NA TGTGCCAGCAGCTTAGGAGTCAGTACTACCACAGATACGCAGTATTTT CASSLGVSTTTDTQYF
TRBJ1-1 TRBV7-2 many 13 NA TGTGCCAGCAGCTCTAGACAGGTCTCTGAAGCTTTCTTT CASSSRQVSEAFF
TRBJ1-2 TRBV5-4 NA 11 NA TGTGCCAGCAGCCTTCATCGTGGCTACACCTTC CASSLHRGYTF
TRBJ2-1 TRBV4-2 many 16 TRBD2 TGTGCCAGCAGCCAAGGTGGCAGGGCCGGGGGGGTTGAGCAGTTCTTC CASSQGGRAGGVEQFF
TRBJ2-3 TRBV27 few 15 NA TGTGCCAGCAGTTTATTAGACAGTAACACAGATACGCAGTATTTT CASSLLDSNTDTQYF
TRBJ1-1 TRBV18 few 14 NA TGTGCCAGCTCACCACCAAGCGTGAACACTGAAGCTTTCTTT CASSPPSVNTEAFF
TRBJ2-1 TRBV7-2 many 13 NA TGTGCCAGCAGCTCAGACCAGGGGGGTGAGCAGTTCTTC CASSSDQGGEQFF
TRBJ1-1 TRBV4-2 few 16 NA TGTGCCAGCAGCCAAGAGAGGGGGGGAATGAGTACTGAAGCTTTCTTT CASSQERGGMSTEAFF
TRBJ1-1 TRBV10-3 few 15 NA TGTGCCATCAGTGAGCCTATTCAAGGGGCCACTGAAGCTTTCTTT CAISEPIQGATEAFF
TRBJ1-6 TRBV12-3/TRBV12-4 many 14 TRBD1 TGTGCCAGCAGTTCCGGGACAGGGACCTCACCCCTCCACTTT CASSSGTGTSPLHF
TRBJ2-5 TRBV20-1 NA 14 TRBD2 TGCAGTGCTAGAGCGTCGGGGGGACTGGAGACCCAGTACTTC CSARASGGLETQYF
TRBJ1-1 TRBV6-1 few 14 NA TGTGCCAGCAATAGACAGCTAGGGGTGACTGAAGCTTTCTTT CASNRQLGVTEAFF
TRBJ2-3 TRBV25-1 NA 14 NA TGTGCCAGCAGTGCTGGCGGCTACACAGATACGCAGTATTTT CASSAGGYTDTQYF
TRBJ1-2 TRBV15 few 14 NA TGTGCCACCAGCAGAGAGACAGCTAACTATGGCTACACCTTC CATSRETANYGYTF
TRBJ1-5 TRBV9 NA 14 NA TGTGCCAGCAGCGTAGGGGTGAGCAATCAGCCCCAGCATTTT CASSVGVSNQPQHF
TRBJ2-3 TRBV11-2 few 18 TRBD2 TGTGCCAGCAGCTTAGATCCCTTCCTAGCGGGAGCCACAGATACGCAGTATTTT CASSLDPFLAGATDTQYF
TRBJ1-3 TRBV5-1 few 15 NA TGCGCCAGCAGCTTGGCGGGGACAACTGGAAACACCATATATTTT CASSLAGTTGNTIYF
TRBJ2-3 TRBV5-1 NA 14 TRBD1 TGCGCCAGCAGCTACCAGGGGGCCACAGATACGCAGTATTTT CASSYQGATDTQYF
TRBJ2-7 TRBV27 few 14 NA TGTGCCAGCAGTTTAAGAGACGCCGCCCTGGAGCAGTACTTC CASSLRDAALEQYF
TRBJ2-3 TRBV7-2 few 18 TRBD2 TGTGCCAGCAGCTTACGCCGGACTAGCGGTATTAGCACAGATACGCAGTATTTT CASSLRRTSGISTDTQYF
TRBJ2-1 TRBV5-1 NA 15 TRBD2 TGCGCCAGCAGCTTGGCGACTAGCGGGATGGTTGAGCAGTTCTTC CASSLATSGMVEQFF
TRBJ2-3 TRBV7-2 many 12 NA TGTGCCAGCAGCTTAAGCCTAGATACGCAGTATTTT CASSLSLDTQYF
TRBJ2-4 TRBV11-2 NA 12 NA TGTGCCAGCAGCCGCGACAGAGTCATTCAGTACTTC CASSRDRVIQYF
TRBJ2-2 TRBV7-2 many 13 NA TGTGCCAGCAGGGGAGGGGGTACCGGGGAGCTGTTTTTT CASRGGGTGELFF
TRBJ2-5 TRBV7-8 NA 13 NA TGTGCCAGCAGCTCGGACAGCCGAGAGACCCAGTACTTC CASSSDSRETQYF
TRBJ2-3 TRBV6-2/TRBV6-3 few 16 NA TGTGCCAGCAGTTACTATAGGTCTACTAGCACAGATACGCAGTATTTT CASSYYRSTSTDTQYF
TRBJ2-7 TRBV7-2 few 15 TRBD2 TGTGCCAGCAGCTATAGCGGGGGGGACCCCTACGAGCAGTACTTC CASSYSGGDPYEQYF
TRBJ1-2 TRBV11-2 few 15 TRBD1 TGTGCCAGCAGCTCCCAGACAGGGGGTGTTGGTGGCTACACCTTC CASSSQTGGVGGYTF
TRBJ2-3 TRBV4-1 many 13 NA TGCGCCAGCAGCCAAGAGTCGACAGCCACGCAGTATTTT CASSQESTATQYF
TRBJ1-2 TRBV29-1 many 15 NA TGCAGCGTTGTGGCAGTGGGGATAACTAACTATGGCTACACCTTC CSVVAVGITNYGYTF
TRBJ2-5 TRBV6-4 few 15 NA TGTGCCAGCAGTGACCGATGCCACTACCAAGAGACCCAGTACTTC CASSDRCHYQETQYF
TRBJ2-6 TRBV20-1 NA 15 TRBD1 TGCAGTGCTACTCCAGGGGGTACTGGGGCCAACGTCCTGACTTTC CSATPGGTGANVLTF
TRBJ2-5 TRBV9 NA 15 NA TGTGCCAGCAGCGCCCGGTGGACAGACCCGGAGACCCAGTACTTC CASSARWTDPETQYF
TRBJ1-1 TRBV20-1 few 13 NA TGCAGTGCTAGAGATCAAGGGGACACTGAAGCTTTCTTT CSARDQGDTEAFF
TRBJ1-2 TRBV7-9 few 13 NA TGTGCCAGCAGCACGACGGATAACTATGGCTACACCTTC CASSTTDNYGYTF
TRBJ1-2 TRBV7-3 NA 14 NA TGTGCCAGCAGCTTAAACGCCGACGGAGATGGCTACACCTTC CASSLNADGDGYTF
TRBJ2-1 TRBV5-4 many 12 NA TGTGCCAGCAGCAAACAGGGCAATGAGCAGTTCTTC CASSKQGNEQFF
TRBJ2-2 TRBV4-1 few 12 NA TGCGCCAGCAGCCAGAGAAACGGGGAGCTGTTTTTT CASSQRNGELFF
TRBJ2-1 TRBV4-2 NA 13 TRBD2 TGTGCCAGCAGCCAAGAGCGGGGGTCGGAGCAGTTCTTC CASSQERGSEQFF
TRBJ2-1 TRBV4-2 NA 17 NA TGTGCCAGCAGCCAAGATCAGTTAGGGAGCTCCTACAATGAGCAGTTCTTC CASSQDQLGSSYNEQFF
TRBJ1-4 TRBV6-6 few 14 NA TGTGCCAGCAGATCGGACGGCCGGAATGAAAAACTGTTTTTT CASRSDGRNEKLFF
TRBJ1-1 TRBV6-5 many 13 NA TGTGCCAGCAGTCGATTAAGGAGGACTGAAGCTTTCTTT CASSRLRRTEAFF
TRBJ1-2 TRBV29-1 many 15 TRBD1 TGCAGCGCGAGGGGTGACAGGGGCCCGGGCTATGGCTACACCTTC CSARGDRGPGYGYTF
TRBJ2-1 TRBV5-1 few 14 TRBD1 TGCGCCAGCAGCATGGGGGACAGTTACAATGAGCAGTTCTTC CASSMGDSYNEQFF
TRBJ1-1 TRBV20-1 NA 15 NA TGCAGTGCTTCCCGCCGGGGCCCCGAGGGCGCTGAAGCTTTCTTT CSASRRGPEGAEAFF